This is a list of T cell receptor beta chains from one sample in a study of blood T cell repertoires in COVID-19. Some clones are missing from TCRdb's copy, which holds only in-frame ones; the method was immunoSEQ multiplex PCR. This sample carries roughly 79,000 clones, 82% of them seen once, and the ten largest clones take approximately 7.3%. Sequencing input: peripheral blood. These receptors all stem from a human donor in a cohort sampled during active COVID-19. CDR3s include the opening cysteine and the closing phenylalanine or tryptophan. Each record gives: V gene, D gene, clone size, J gene, CDR3 protein, CDR3 DNA. The D gene is left open where the match is weak. Expanded clones get a size class; other rows say once, few or many, or leave the size out.

V gene: TRBV7-3; D gene: TRBD1; clone size: -; J gene: TRBJ2-7; CDR3 protein: CASSFGTDYEQYF; CDR3 DNA: TGTGCCAGCAGCTTCGGGACAGACTACGAGCAGTACTTC
V gene: TRBV9; D gene: TRBD1; clone size: -; J gene: TRBJ1-2; CDR3 protein: CASSVAHNRGNGYTF; CDR3 DNA: TGTGCCAGCAGCGTAGCTCATAACAGGGGAAATGGCTACACCTTC
V gene: TRBV30; D gene: -; clone size: -; J gene: TRBJ1-2; CDR3 protein: CACFSTQETNYGYTF; CDR3 DNA: TGTGCCTGCTTCAGTACACAGGAGACAAACTATGGCTACACCTTC
V gene: TRBV6-5; D gene: TRBD1; clone size: -; J gene: TRBJ1-1; CDR3 protein: CASRQTGVTEAFF; CDR3 DNA: TGTGCCAGCAGGCAGACAGGGGTCACTGAAGCTTTCTTT
V gene: TRBV27; D gene: TRBD1; clone size: few; J gene: TRBJ1-2; CDR3 protein: CASSGDRVGYTF; CDR3 DNA: TGTGCCAGCAGTGGGGACAGGGTTGGCTACACCTTC
V gene: TRBV4-3; D gene: -; clone size: -; J gene: TRBJ2-7; CDR3 protein: CASSQEWRDYYEQYF; CDR3 DNA: TGCGCCAGCAGCCAAGAGTGGCGGGATTACTACGAGCAGTACTTC
V gene: TRBV21-1; D gene: -; clone size: -; J gene: TRBJ2-5; CDR3 protein: CASSNSGLEAGGPRETQYF; CDR3 DNA: TGTGCCAGCAGCAATTCGGGATTGGAAGCGGGGGGGCCGAGAGAGACCCAGTACTTC
V gene: TRBV4-3; D gene: TRBD2; clone size: -; J gene: TRBJ2-1; CDR3 protein: CASSQEMTSGGAFEQFF; CDR3 DNA: TGCGCCAGCAGCCAAGAAATGACTAGCGGGGGGGCATTTGAGCAGTTCTTC
V gene: TRBV13; D gene: -; clone size: -; J gene: TRBJ1-1; CDR3 protein: CASSLGTAELTEAFF; CDR3 DNA: TGTGCCAGCAGCTTAGGGACAGCCGAACTGACTGAAGCTTTCTTT
V gene: TRBV6-5; D gene: TRBD1; clone size: -; J gene: TRBJ2-5; CDR3 protein: CASRPQGKETQYF; CDR3 DNA: TGTGCCAGCAGACCACAGGGGAAAGAGACCCAGTACTTC
V gene: TRBV19; D gene: TRBD1; clone size: -; J gene: TRBJ1-5; CDR3 protein: CASRNRGRGNQPQHF; CDR3 DNA: TGTGCCAGTAGGAACAGGGGCCGGGGCAATCAGCCCCAGCATTTT
V gene: TRBV19; D gene: TRBD1; clone size: -; J gene: TRBJ2-7; CDR3 protein: CASSIRGQIDEQYF; CDR3 DNA: TGTGCCAGTAGTATTAGGGGACAGATCGATGAGCAGTACTTC
V gene: TRBV28; D gene: TRBD1; clone size: -; J gene: TRBJ1-5; CDR3 protein: CASRQPGQGDQPQHF; CDR3 DNA: TGTGCCAGCAGACAACCGGGACAGGGAGATCAGCCCCAGCATTTT
V gene: TRBV29-1; D gene: -; clone size: -; J gene: TRBJ1-1; CDR3 protein: CSVDMETEAFF; CDR3 DNA: TGCAGCGTTGATATGGAGACTGAAGCTTTCTTT
V gene: TRBV27; D gene: -; clone size: -; J gene: TRBJ2-7; CDR3 protein: CASSFQGTTAEQYF; CDR3 DNA: TGTGCCAGCAGTTTTCAGGGGACGACGGCTGAGCAGTACTTC
V gene: TRBV11-2; D gene: -; clone size: -; J gene: TRBJ2-7; CDR3 protein: CASSLDRVSPYEQYF; CDR3 DNA: TGTGCCAGCAGCTTAGATCGTGTGAGTCCCTACGAGCAGTACTTC
V gene: TRBV7-3; D gene: -; clone size: few; J gene: TRBJ1-1; CDR3 protein: CASSSQVNTEAFF; CDR3 DNA: TGTGCCAGCAGCTCACAGGTGAACACTGAAGCTTTCTTT
V gene: TRBV6-2/TRBV6-3; D gene: -; clone size: -; J gene: TRBJ1-4; CDR3 protein: CASSYLDNVGGKLFF; CDR3 DNA: TGTGCCAGCAGTTACCTCGACAACGTCGGGGGAAAACTGTTTTTT
V gene: TRBV6-5; D gene: TRBD1; clone size: once; J gene: TRBJ1-4; CDR3 protein: CASSFGQGGNEKLFF; CDR3 DNA: TGTGCCAGCAGTTTCGGACAGGGAGGGAATGAAAAACTGTTTTTT
V gene: TRBV18; D gene: TRBD2; clone size: -; J gene: TRBJ2-1; CDR3 protein: CASSPPTGGRNEQFF; CDR3 DNA: TGTGCCAGCTCACCACCGACGGGGGGGCGAAATGAGCAGTTCTTC
V gene: TRBV4-2; D gene: -; clone size: -; J gene: TRBJ1-5; CDR3 protein: CASSPSPGSSNQPQHF; CDR3 DNA: TGTGCCAGCAGCCCCAGCCCTGGGAGCAGCAATCAGCCCCAGCATTTT
V gene: TRBV19; D gene: TRBD1; clone size: once; J gene: TRBJ1-2; CDR3 protein: CASSPRGPSYGYTF; CDR3 DNA: TGTGCCAGTAGCCCGAGGGGGCCAAGCTATGGCTACACCTTC
V gene: TRBV15; D gene: -; clone size: -; J gene: TRBJ1-1; CDR3 protein: CATSRDQGSTEAFF; CDR3 DNA: TGTGCCACCAGCAGGGATCAGGGGAGCACTGAAGCTTTCTTT
V gene: TRBV13; D gene: -; clone size: -; J gene: TRBJ1-1; CDR3 protein: CASSAYVGGISQGTEAFF; CDR3 DNA: TGTGCCAGCAGCGCCTATGTCGGGGGTATAAGCCAGGGCACTGAAGCTTTCTTT
V gene: TRBV7-2; D gene: -; clone size: -; J gene: TRBJ1-5; CDR3 protein: CASSLRTITANQPQHF; CDR3 DNA: TGTGCCAGCAGCTTAAGGACTATTACCGCAAATCAGCCCCAGCATTTT
V gene: TRBV5-1; D gene: -; clone size: -; J gene: TRBJ1-1; CDR3 protein: CASSLVQGNTEAFF; CDR3 DNA: TGCGCCAGCAGCTTGGTCCAGGGTAACACTGAAGCTTTCTTT
V gene: TRBV10-2; D gene: -; clone size: -; J gene: TRBJ2-7; CDR3 protein: CASEDTPFYEQYF; CDR3 DNA: TGCGCCAGCGAAGACACACCCTTCTACGAGCAGTACTTC
V gene: TRBV5-4; D gene: TRBD1; clone size: -; J gene: TRBJ1-2; CDR3 protein: CASSTRGNNYGYTF; CDR3 DNA: TGTGCCAGCAGCACCAGGGGGAATAACTATGGCTACACCTTC
V gene: TRBV30; D gene: -; clone size: few; J gene: TRBJ1-2; CDR3 protein: CAWSVRGSGYTF; CDR3 DNA: TGTGCCTGGAGTGTCCGGGGGTCTGGCTACACCTTC
V gene: TRBV4-2; D gene: TRBD2; clone size: -; J gene: TRBJ2-1; CDR3 protein: CASSQGVGGGLAEQFF; CDR3 DNA: TGTGCCAGCAGCCAAGGGGTTGGGGGGGGATTAGCAGAGCAGTTCTTC
V gene: TRBV6-5; D gene: TRBD1; clone size: -; J gene: TRBJ2-7; CDR3 protein: CASSYSGQWPREQYF; CDR3 DNA: TGTGCCAGCAGTTACTCGGGACAGTGGCCCCGGGAGCAGTACTTC